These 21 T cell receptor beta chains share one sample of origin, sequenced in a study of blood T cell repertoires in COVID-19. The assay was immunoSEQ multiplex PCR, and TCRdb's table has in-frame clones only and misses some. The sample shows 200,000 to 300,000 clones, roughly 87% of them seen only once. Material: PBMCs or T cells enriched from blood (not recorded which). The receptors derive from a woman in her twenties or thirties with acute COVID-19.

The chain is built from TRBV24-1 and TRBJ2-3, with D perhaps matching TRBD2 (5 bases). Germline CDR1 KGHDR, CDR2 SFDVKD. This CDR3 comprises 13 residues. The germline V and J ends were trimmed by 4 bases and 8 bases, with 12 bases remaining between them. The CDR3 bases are TGTGCCACCAGTGACCCCGGGGATTTTACGCAGTATTTT. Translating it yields CATSDPGDFTQYF.

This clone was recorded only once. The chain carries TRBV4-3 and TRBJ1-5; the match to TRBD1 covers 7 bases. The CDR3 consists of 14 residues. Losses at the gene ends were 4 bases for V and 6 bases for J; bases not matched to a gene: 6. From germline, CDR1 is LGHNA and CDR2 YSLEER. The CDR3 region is CASSRDRAGQPQHF. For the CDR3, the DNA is TGCGCCAGCAGCCGCGACAGGGCTGGTCAGCCCCAGCATTTT.

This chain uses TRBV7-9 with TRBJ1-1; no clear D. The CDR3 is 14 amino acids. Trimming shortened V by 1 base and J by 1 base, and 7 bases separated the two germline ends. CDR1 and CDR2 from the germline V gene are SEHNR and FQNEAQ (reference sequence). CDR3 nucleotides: TGTGCCAGCAGCTTAGAAATCGGGAACACTGAAGCTTTCTTT. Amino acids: CASSLEIGNTEAFF.

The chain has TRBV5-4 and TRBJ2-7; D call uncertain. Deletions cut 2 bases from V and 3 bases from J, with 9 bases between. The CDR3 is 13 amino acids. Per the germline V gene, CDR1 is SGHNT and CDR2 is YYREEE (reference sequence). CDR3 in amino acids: CASSFSGDYEQYF. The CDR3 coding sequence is TGTGCCAGCAGCTTTAGTGGAGACTACGAGCAGTACTTC.

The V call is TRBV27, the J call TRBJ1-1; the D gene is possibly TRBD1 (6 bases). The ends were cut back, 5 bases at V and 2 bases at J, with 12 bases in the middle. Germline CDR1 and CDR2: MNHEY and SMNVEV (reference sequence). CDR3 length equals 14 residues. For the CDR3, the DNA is TGTGCCAGCAGTCATATGACAGGTAACACTGAAGCTTTCTTT. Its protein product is CASSHMTGNTEAFF.

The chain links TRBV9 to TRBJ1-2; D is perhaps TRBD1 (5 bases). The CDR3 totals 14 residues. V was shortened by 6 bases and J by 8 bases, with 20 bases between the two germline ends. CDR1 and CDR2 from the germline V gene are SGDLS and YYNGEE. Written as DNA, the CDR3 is TGTGCCAGCACCCCCGCGCGGGGCAGGGAGGGCTACACCTTC. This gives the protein CASTPARGREGYTF.

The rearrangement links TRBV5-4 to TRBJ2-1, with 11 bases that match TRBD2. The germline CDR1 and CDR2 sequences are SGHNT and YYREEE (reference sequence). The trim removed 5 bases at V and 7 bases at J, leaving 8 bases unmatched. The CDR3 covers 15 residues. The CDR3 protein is CASRFSGGAWNEQFF. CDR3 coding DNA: TGTGCCAGCAGGTTTAGCGGGGGGGCCTGGAATGAGCAGTTCTTC.

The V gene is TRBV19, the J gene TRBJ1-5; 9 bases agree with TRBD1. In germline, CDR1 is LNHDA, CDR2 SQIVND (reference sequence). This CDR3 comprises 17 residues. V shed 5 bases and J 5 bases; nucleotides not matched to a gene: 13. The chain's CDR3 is CASSSLGGNRGHQPQHF. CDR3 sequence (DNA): TGTGCCAGTAGTTCCCTGGGGGGGAACAGGGGGCATCAGCCCCAGCATTTT.

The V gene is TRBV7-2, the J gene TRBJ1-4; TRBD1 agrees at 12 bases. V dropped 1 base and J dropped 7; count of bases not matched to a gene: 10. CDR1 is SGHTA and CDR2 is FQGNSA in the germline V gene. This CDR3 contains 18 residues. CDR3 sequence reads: CASSLGPGTGGFVEKLFF. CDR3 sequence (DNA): TGTGCCAGCAGCTTAGGGCCCGGGACAGGGGGCTTTGTTGAAAAACTGTTTTTT. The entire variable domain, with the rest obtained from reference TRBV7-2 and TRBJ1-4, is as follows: GAGVSQSPSNKVTEKGKDVELRCDPISGHTALYWYRQSLGQGLEFLIYFQGNSAPDKSGLPSDRFSAERTGGSVSTLTIQRTQQEDSAVYLCASSLGPGTGGFVEKLFFGSGTQLSVL.

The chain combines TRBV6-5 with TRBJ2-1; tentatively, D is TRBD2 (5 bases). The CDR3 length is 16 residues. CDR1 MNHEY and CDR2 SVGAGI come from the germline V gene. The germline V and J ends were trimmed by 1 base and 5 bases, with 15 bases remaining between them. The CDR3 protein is CASSYYGLGPNNEQFF. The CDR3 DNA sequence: TGTGCCAGCAGTTACTACGGACTCGGACCAAACAATGAGCAGTTCTTC.

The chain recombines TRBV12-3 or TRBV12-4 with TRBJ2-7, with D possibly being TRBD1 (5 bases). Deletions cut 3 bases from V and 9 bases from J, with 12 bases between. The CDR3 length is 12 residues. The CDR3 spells CASSFRANGQYF. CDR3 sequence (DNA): TGTGCCAGCAGTTTCAGGGCCAACGGGCAGTACTTC.

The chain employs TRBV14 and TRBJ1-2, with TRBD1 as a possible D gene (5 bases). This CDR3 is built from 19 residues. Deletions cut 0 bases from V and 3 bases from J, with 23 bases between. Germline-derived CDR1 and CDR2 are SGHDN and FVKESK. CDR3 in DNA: TGTGCCAGCAGCCAAGATAGAGACAGACCTTCGCGGGGCTACTATGGCTACACCTTC. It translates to CASSQDRDRPSRGYYGYTF.

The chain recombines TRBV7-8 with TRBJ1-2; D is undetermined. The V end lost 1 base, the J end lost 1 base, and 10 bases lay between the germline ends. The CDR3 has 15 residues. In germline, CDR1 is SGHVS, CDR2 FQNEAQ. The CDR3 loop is CASSLDPGFNYGYTF. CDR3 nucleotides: TGTGCCAGCAGCTTAGACCCGGGATTTAACTATGGCTACACCTTC.

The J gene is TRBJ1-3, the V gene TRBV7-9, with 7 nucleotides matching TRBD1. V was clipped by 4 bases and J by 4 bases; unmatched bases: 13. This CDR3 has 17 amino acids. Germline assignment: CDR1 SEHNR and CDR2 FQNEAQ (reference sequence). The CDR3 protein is CASSSQGLGAEGNTIYF. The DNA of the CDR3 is TGTGCCAGCAGCTCACAGGGGCTGGGGGCAGAAGGAAACACCATATATTTT.

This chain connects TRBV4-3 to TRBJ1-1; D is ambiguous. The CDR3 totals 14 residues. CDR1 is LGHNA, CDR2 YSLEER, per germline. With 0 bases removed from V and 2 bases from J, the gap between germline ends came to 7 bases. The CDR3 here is CASSQDHSNTEAFF. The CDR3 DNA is TGCGCCAGCAGCCAAGATCACAGCAACACTGAAGCTTTCTTT.

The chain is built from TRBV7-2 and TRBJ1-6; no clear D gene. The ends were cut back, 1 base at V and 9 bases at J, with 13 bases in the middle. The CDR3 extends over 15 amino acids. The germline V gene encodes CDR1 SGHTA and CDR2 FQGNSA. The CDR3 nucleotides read TGTGCCAGCAGCTTAGGGGAGCCAAAGGGTTCACCCCTCCACTTT. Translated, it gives CASSLGEPKGSPLHF.

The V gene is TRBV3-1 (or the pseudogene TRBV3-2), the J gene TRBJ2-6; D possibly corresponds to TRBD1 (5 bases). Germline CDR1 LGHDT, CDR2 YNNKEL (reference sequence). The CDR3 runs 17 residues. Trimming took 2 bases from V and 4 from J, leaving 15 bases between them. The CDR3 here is CASSQFVQGAGANVLTF. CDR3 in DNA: TGTGCCAGCAGCCAATTTGTCCAGGGCGCCGGGGCCAACGTCCTGACTTTC.

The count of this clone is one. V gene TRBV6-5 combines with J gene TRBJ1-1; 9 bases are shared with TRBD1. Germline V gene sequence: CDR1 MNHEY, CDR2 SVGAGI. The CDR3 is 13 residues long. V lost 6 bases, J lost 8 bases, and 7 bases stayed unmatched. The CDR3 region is CASRGTGYREAFF. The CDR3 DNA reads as TGTGCCAGCAGGGGGACAGGGTACCGAGAAGCTTTCTTT.

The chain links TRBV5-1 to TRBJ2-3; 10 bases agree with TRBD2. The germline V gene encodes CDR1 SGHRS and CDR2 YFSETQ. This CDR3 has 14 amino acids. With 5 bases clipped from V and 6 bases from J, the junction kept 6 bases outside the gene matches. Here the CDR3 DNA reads TGCGCCAGCAGGCTAGCGGGGGTCCGGGATACGCAGTATTTT. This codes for CASRLAGVRDTQYF.

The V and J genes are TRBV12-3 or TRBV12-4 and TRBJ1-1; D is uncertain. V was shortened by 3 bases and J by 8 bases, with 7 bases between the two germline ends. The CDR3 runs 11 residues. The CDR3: CASSLEIEAFF. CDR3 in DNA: TGTGCCAGCAGTTTGGAGATAGAAGCTTTCTTT.

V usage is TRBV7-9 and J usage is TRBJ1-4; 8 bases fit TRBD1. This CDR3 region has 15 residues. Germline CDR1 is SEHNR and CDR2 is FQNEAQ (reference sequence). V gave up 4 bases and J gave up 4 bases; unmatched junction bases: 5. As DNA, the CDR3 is TGTGCCAGCAGCTCGACGGGACAGGTTAATGAAAAACTGTTTTTT. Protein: CASSSTGQVNEKLFF.